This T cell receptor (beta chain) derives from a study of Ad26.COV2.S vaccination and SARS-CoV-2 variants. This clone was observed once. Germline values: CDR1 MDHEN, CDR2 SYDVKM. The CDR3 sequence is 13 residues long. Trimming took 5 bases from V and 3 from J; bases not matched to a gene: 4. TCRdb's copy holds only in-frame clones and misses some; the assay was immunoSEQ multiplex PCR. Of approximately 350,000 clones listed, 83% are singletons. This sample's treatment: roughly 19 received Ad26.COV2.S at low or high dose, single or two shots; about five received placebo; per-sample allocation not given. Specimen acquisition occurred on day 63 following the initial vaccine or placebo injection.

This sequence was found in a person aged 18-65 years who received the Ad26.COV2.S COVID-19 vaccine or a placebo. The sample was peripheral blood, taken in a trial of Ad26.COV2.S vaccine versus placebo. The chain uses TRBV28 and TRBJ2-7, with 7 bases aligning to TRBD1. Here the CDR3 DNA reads TGTGCCAGCAGTCGGGACAGAAACTACGAGCAGTACTTC. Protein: CASSRDRNYEQYF.